The next 5 T cell receptor beta chains were all read from a single sample in a study of T cells in Graves' hyperthyroidism and ophthalmopathy. Amplification yielded TCR beta CDR3 regions, with RNA transcripts as the source. HTBI primers were employed in a first-round RT-PCR of the TCR CDR3. MiXCR, applied by TCRdb to the multiplex PCR reads, yields one record per CDR3 protein. The table lists 600,000 to 800,000 distinct CDR3 sequences, around a third of them singletons, with roughly 30% in the top ten. Sequences were obtained from blood. Source of these receptors: a woman between 40 and 55 years old with Graves' hyperthyroidism.

The chain is built from TRBV5-1 and TRBJ2-5; tentatively, D is TRBD1 (5 bases). The CDR3 has 16 residues. The V and J ends lost 4 bases and 1 base respectively, with 17 bases between them. CDR1 is SGHRS and CDR2 is YFSETQ in the germline V gene. The CDR3, as DNA: TGCGCCAGCAGCCAAGATTCGACAGCTACCCAAGAGACCCAGTACTTC. Amino acids: CASSQDSTATQETQYF.

In this sample, this clonotype turned up many times. The rearrangement joins TRBV20-1 to TRBJ2-5; 9 nucleotides align to TRBD2. Germline-derived CDR1 and CDR2 are DFQATT and SNEGSKA (reference sequence). Losses at the gene ends were 5 bases for V and 3 bases for J; bases not matched to a gene: 1. This CDR3 contains 12 residues. Here the CDR3 DNA reads TGCAGTGCTCGGACTAGCGAAGAGACCCAGTACTTC. It specifies CSARTSEETQYF.

As concerns this clonotype: The conserved final phenylalanine or tryptophan is absent from the CDR3, which likely points to a read error. The chain has TRBV12-3 or TRBV12-4 and TRBJ1-2; 10 positions match TRBD1. The CDR3 sequence is 13 residues long. The trim removed 4 bases at V and 4 bases at J, leaving 0 bases unmatched. CDR3 nucleotide sequence: TGTGCCAGCAGTTGGGACAGGGGCTATGGCTACACCTCC. Amino acid sequence: CASSWDRGYGYTS.

The chain recombines TRBV10-2 with TRBJ2-5, with 8 bases identical to TRBD1. V was pared by 8 bases and J by 5 bases, with 7 bases of the junction left unmatched. The CDR3 is 13 residues long. Germline V gives CDR1 WSHSY, CDR2 SAAADI. The DNA for the CDR3 is TGCGCCAGCGGTTACTGGACAGGGGAGACCCAGTACTTC. It encodes CASGYWTGETQYF.

The rearrangement links TRBV12-3 or TRBV12-4 to TRBJ1-4; possible D gene TRBD1, 5 bases. The V gene lost 8 bases and the J gene lost 5 bases, with 21 bases spanning the gap. The CDR3 spans 16 residues. CDR3 region: CASSPYTGTPNEKLFF. The CDR3 DNA sequence: TGTGCCAGCTCACCATACACCGGGACGCCCAATGAAAAACTGTTTTTT.